The 30 T cell receptor beta chains below all came from one sample that was sequenced in a study of cytomegalovirus exposure and HLA in healthy donors. Vbeta (60) and Jbeta (13) primers were used in the PCR. Profiled with immunoSEQ multiplex PCR; TCRdb holds only in-frame clones, not every one. The sample gives approximately 130,000 clones, over 65% of which show up once; approximately 1.2% is in the top ten. Sequenced material: PBMCs. All receptors come from a man aged 45-65 years in good health and CMV-seronegative.

V gene TRBV5-1 combines with J gene TRBJ2-2; 12 bases align to TRBD2. The CDR3 contains 16 residues. Per germline, CDR1 SGHRS and CDR2 YFSETQ. V was clipped by 3 bases and J by 6 bases; unmatched bases: 6. DNA of the CDR3: TGCGCCAGCAGCTCCTCTAGCGGGAGGGCCCCCGGGGAGCTGTTTTTT. This gives the protein CASSSSSGRAPGELFF.

This clone has a handful of counts. The chain couples TRBV19 to TRBJ1-4; D might be TRBD1 (6 bases). CDR1 is LNHDA and CDR2 is SQIVND in the germline V gene (reference sequence). Between the trimmed V and J ends, which lost 6 bases and 8 bases, there was a span of 22 bases. The CDR3 totals 16 residues. CDR3 amino acids: CASRPPGGGGGEKLFF. Written as DNA, the CDR3 is TGTGCCAGTAGGCCCCCAGGTGGCGGCGGGGGCGAAAAACTGTTTTTT.

The chain has TRBV23-1 and TRBJ2-1; tentatively, D is TRBD2 (6 bases). TRBV23-1 qualifies as an ORF whose function is uncertain. The CDR3 loop spans 15 amino acids. The ends were cut back, 2 bases at V and 4 bases at J, with 12 bases in the middle. The CDR3 spells CASSQGTAGYNEQFF. The CDR3 bases are TGCGCCAGCAGTCAAGGAACGGCGGGATACAATGAGCAGTTCTTC.

The V gene is TRBV2, the J gene TRBJ2-2; 7 bases match TRBD1. Germline CDR1 reads SNHLY; CDR2 reads FYNNEI. The ends lost 3 bases at V and 7 bases at J; junction bases unmatched: 5. The CDR3 contains 14 residues. The CDR3 loop is CASSDRTGFGELFF. The CDR3 bases are TGTGCCAGCAGTGACCGGACAGGTTTCGGGGAGCTGTTTTTT.

V usage is TRBV5-6 and J usage is TRBJ1-6; the match to TRBD1 covers 12 bases. Trimming took 3 bases from V and 9 from J; bases not matched to a gene: 10. This CDR3 spans 17 amino acids. Per the germline V gene, CDR1 is SGHDT and CDR2 is YYEEEE. CDR3 nucleotide sequence: TGTGCCAGCAGCTGCTCTTGGGACAGGGGGCAAAGTTCACCCCTCCACTTT. It specifies CASSCSWDRGQSSPLHF. Based on the CDR3 plus reference TRBV5-6 and TRBJ1-6, the full variable domain is DAGVTQSPTHLIKTRGQQVTLRCSPKSGHDTVSWYQQALGQGPQFIFQYYEEEERQRGNFPDRFSGHQFPNYSSELNVNALLLGDSALYLCASSCSWDRGQSSPLHFGNGTRLTVT.

The V and J genes are TRBV28 and TRBJ2-7; 7 bases fit TRBD1. The CDR3 consists of 14 residues. V lost 7 bases to trimming and J lost 0 bases; unmatched junction nucleotides: 6. Germline V CDR1 and CDR2: MDHEN, SYDVKM. CDR3 bases: TGTGCCAGCACCAACAGGGGCCCCTCCTACGAGCAGTACTTC. Protein sequence: CASTNRGPSYEQYF.

V usage is TRBV28 and J usage is TRBJ1-5, with TRBD1 identical over 8 bases. This CDR3 is 16 amino acids long. The germline V gene encodes CDR1 MDHEN and CDR2 SYDVKM. J gave up 0 bases and V 5 bases, and 6 bases lay outside the gene matches. The CDR3 DNA follows: TGTGCCAGCAGTCCATGGACAGGGATTAGCAATCAGCCCCAGCATTTT. This codes for CASSPWTGISNQPQHF. The full variable domain, its missing parts supplied by reference TRBV28 and TRBJ1-5, is DVKVTQSSRYLVKRTGEKVFLECVQDMDHENMFWYRQDPGLGLRLIYFSYDVKMKEKGDIPEGYSVSREKKERFSLILESASTNQTSMYLCASSPWTGISNQPQHFGDGTRLSIL.

The V call is TRBV11-2, the J call TRBJ2-5; D remains unclear. The CDR3 runs 13 residues. Between the trimmed V and J ends, which lost 4 bases and 5 bases, there was a span of 11 bases. Germline V gene data show CDR1 as SGHAT and CDR2 as FQNNGV. CDR3 coding DNA: TGTGCCAGCAGCTCACCCCCAGGTGAGACCCAGTACTTC. Protein: CASSSPPGETQYF.

The chain couples TRBV5-1 to TRBJ2-3; 12 bases map to TRBD2. Germline V lookup: CDR1 SGHRS, CDR2 YFSETQ. The CDR3 runs to 20 residues. With 1 base clipped from V and 2 bases from J, the junction kept 14 bases outside the gene matches. The DNA of the CDR3 is TGCGCCAGCAGCTTGTTGACTAGCGGGAGTGCCCACTATTCCACAGATACGCAGTATTTT. This sequence encodes CASSLLTSGSAHYSTDTQYF.

The chain employs TRBV5-1 and TRBJ1-1; 8 bases map to TRBD1. The CDR3 extends over 13 amino acids. Germline loops: CDR1 SGHRS, CDR2 YFSETQ. The V segment lost 4 bases and the J segment 3 bases; nucleotides outside the gene matches: 2. The CDR3 region is CASSVQGDTEAFF. DNA for the CDR3: TGCGCCAGCAGCGTACAGGGGGACACTGAAGCTTTCTTT.

The chain uses TRBV28 and TRBJ1-1; D ambiguous. From germline, CDR1 is MDHEN and CDR2 SYDVKM. The CDR3 spans 14 residues. With 2 bases removed from V and 4 bases from J, the gap between germline ends came to 11 bases. The CDR3 region has the DNA TGTGCCAGCAGTTTAAGCTCGGTTACCACTGAAGCTTTCTTT. This encodes CASSLSSVTTEAFF.

A few counts support this clone. The chain has TRBV19 and TRBJ1-1, with D possibly matching TRBD1 (5 bases). Germline V gene lookup returns CDR1 LNHDA and CDR2 SQIVND (reference sequence). Trimming removed 4 bases from V and 3 bases from J, with 18 bases in between. The CDR3 is 16 residues long. In DNA, the CDR3 is TGTGCCAGTAGTACAGGGCCTTACCTACGGGACACTGAAGCTTTCTTT. Protein: CASSTGPYLRDTEAFF.

The chain carries TRBV5-6 and TRBJ1-5, with 7 bases fitting TRBD1. Germline CDR1 reads SGHDT; CDR2 reads YYEEEE. This CDR3 comprises 16 residues. V lost 2 bases, J lost 1 base, and 6 bases stayed unmatched. CDR3 DNA sequence: TGTGCCAGCAGCTTACTCGAGGGGGCCAGCAATCAGCCCCAGCATTTT. Translation gives CASSLLEGASNQPQHF.

Regarding this clone: The junction does not match germline at one end; this may be a read error. The rearrangement links TRBV29-1 to TRBJ2-5, with 8 positions matching TRBD2. CDR1 and CDR2 (germline): SQVTM, ANQGSEA. The CDR3 covers 10 residues. The CDR3 spells CSGEREIQYF. The CDR3 DNA reads TGCAGCGGGGAGCGGGAGATCCAGTACTTC.

The chain combines TRBV18 with TRBJ2-2, with 7 nucleotides matching TRBD2. The V gene end was trimmed by 3 bases and the J gene end by 0 bases; junction bases not matched to a gene: 1. The CDR3 runs 15 residues. CDR1 KGHSH and CDR2 LQKENI come from the germline V gene. In nucleotides, the CDR3 is TGTGCCAGCTCACCTAGCGGGTCGAACACCGGGGAGCTGTTTTTT. Its protein is CASSPSGSNTGELFF.

The gene calls are TRBV6-1 and TRBJ1-1; D unclear. The V end lost 6 bases, the J end lost 4 bases, and 9 bases lay between the germline ends. Per the germline V gene, CDR1 is MNHNS and CDR2 is SASEGT. The CDR3 is 12 residues long. The CDR3 DNA sequence: TGTGCCAGCAGCGCCTTGAGCACTGAAGCTTTCTTT. Protein sequence: CASSALSTEAFF.

This clone was detected a few times. The V gene is TRBV7-9, the J gene TRBJ2-7, with 9 bases fitting TRBD1. The germline V gene has CDR1 SEHNR and CDR2 FQNEAQ (reference sequence). V lost 4 bases, J lost 4 bases, and 8 bases stayed unmatched. This CDR3 spans 15 amino acids. The CDR3 region is CASSSRTGARYEQYF. DNA of the CDR3: TGTGCCAGCAGCTCGCGGACAGGGGCAAGGTACGAGCAGTACTTC.

The V call is TRBV5-1, the J call TRBJ2-7; D call uncertain. The CDR3 runs to 13 residues. Trimming removed 2 bases from V and 3 bases from J, with 9 bases in between. The germline gives CDR1 SGHRS, CDR2 YFSETQ. CDR3 coding DNA: TGCGCCAGCAGCTTTACCAGAAACTACGAGCAGTACTTC. Translating it yields CASSFTRNYEQYF.

V gene TRBV6-6 combines with J gene TRBJ2-5; 7 nucleotides agree with TRBD1. The better agreement between TRBJ2-7 and the DNA end casts doubt on the J call. The germline CDR1 and CDR2 sequences are MNHNY and SVGAGI (reference sequence). The CDR3 covers 16 residues. Written as DNA, the CDR3 is TGTGCCAGCAAATCGACAGGGAAAGGGGACTCCTACGAGCAGTACTTC. Its translation: CASKSTGKGDSYEQYF.

A single count supports this clone. The gene calls are TRBV5-1 and TRBJ2-1; 7 bases are shared with TRBD2. The CDR3 has 14 residues. Germline V gives CDR1 SGHRS, CDR2 YFSETQ. V trimming: 1 base; J trimming: 5 bases; junction bases outside the gene matches: 3. The CDR3, as DNA: TGCGCCAGCAGCTTGTCTAGCGGACACAATGAGCAGTTCTTC. Protein: CASSLSSGHNEQFF.

CDR3 in amino acids: CSVHNRDSSYNEQFF. CDR3 sequence (DNA): TGCAGCGTACACAACCGGGACTCTTCCTACAATGAGCAGTTCTTC. The gene calls are TRBV29-1 and TRBJ2-1; D might be TRBD2 (6 bases). Germline lookup yields CDR1 SQVTM and CDR2 ANQGSEA. Trimming took 6 bases from V and 1 from J, leaving 16 bases between them. This CDR3 comprises 15 residues.

The chain has TRBV7-2 and TRBJ1-3, with unresolved D. The V end was cut by 5 bases, the J end by 8 bases, with 7 bases between. Germline CDR1 SGHTA, CDR2 FQGNSA. The CDR3 length is 11 residues. This CDR3 reads CASSPAHTIYF. CDR3 nucleotide sequence: TGTGCCAGCAGCCCCGCGCACACCATATATTTT.

This rearrangement joins TRBV29-1 to TRBJ2-7; 10 bases fit TRBD1. Germline V gene data show CDR1 as SQVTM and CDR2 as ANQGSEA. This CDR3 has 12 amino acids. Trimming at V came to 7 bases and at J to 6 bases, leaving 6 bases not matched to a gene. CDR3 coding DNA: TGCAGCGCTGGGACAGGGGTAAGCGAGCAGTACTTC. It specifies CSAGTGVSEQYF.

The rearrangement links TRBV2 to TRBJ2-5; 10 nucleotides align to TRBD1. Per the germline V gene, CDR1 is SNHLY and CDR2 is FYNNEI. The CDR3 sequence is 15 residues long. After removal of 8 bases from V and 3 bases from J, the junction contained 9 bases not matched to a gene. CDR3 region: CASFRDRGGEETQYF. CDR3 sequence (DNA): TGTGCCAGCTTCCGGGACAGGGGAGGGGAAGAGACCCAGTACTTC.

This clone was found a few times. The chain carries TRBV6-1 and TRBJ1-3; a weak D match, TRBD1 (6 bases). The CDR3 is 15 residues long. Germline assignment: CDR1 MNHNS and CDR2 SASEGT. The V end lost 8 bases, the J end lost 0 bases, and 14 bases lay between the germline ends. CDR3 region: CASQSTGYSGNTIYF. Here the CDR3 DNA reads TGTGCCAGCCAGTCAACAGGGTACTCTGGAAACACCATATATTTT.

The chain has TRBV4-2 and TRBJ2-1; TRBD2 might be the D (5 bases). Trimming left V 0 bases short and J 15 bases short, with 15 bases between. Germline V gene lookup returns CDR1 LGHNA and CDR2 YNFKEQ. This CDR3 is built from 13 residues. The CDR3 region has the DNA TGTGCCAGCAGCCAAGATGGAGAGGGCAGCCCGTTCTTC. This encodes CASSQDGEGSPFF.

The chain joins TRBV19 to TRBJ2-1; TRBD2 aligns across 11 bases. Germline V gene data show CDR1 as LNHDA and CDR2 as SQIVND (reference sequence). CDR3 length: 14 residues. J lost 7 bases, V lost 6 bases, and 5 bases had no gene match. CDR3 nucleotides: TGTGCCAGTAGGGGACTAGCGGCTATGAATGAGCAGTTCTTC. It specifies CASRGLAAMNEQFF.

This clone is a singleton in its sample. The V call is TRBV6-1, the J call TRBJ2-5, with TRBD1 matching over 7 bases. With 6 bases clipped from V and 4 bases from J, the junction kept 8 bases outside the gene matches. The CDR3 consists of 14 residues. CDR1 and CDR2 from the germline V gene are MNHNS and SASEGT. CDR3 DNA sequence: TGTGCCAGCAGAAAGGACAGGAGTTTAGAGACCCAGTACTTC. This sequence encodes CASRKDRSLETQYF.

The chain links TRBV7-9 to TRBJ2-7; 9 bases map to TRBD2. Looked up from germline, CDR1 is SEHNR and CDR2 is FQNEAQ (reference sequence). The length of the CDR3 is 17 residues. V dropped 6 bases and J dropped 4; count of bases not matched to a gene: 16. The CDR3 here is CASSPAGGHRSQYEQYF. As DNA, the CDR3 is TGTGCCAGCAGTCCCGCGGGAGGGCACCGTTCCCAATACGAGCAGTACTTC. The complete variable domain, with remaining parts taken from reference TRBV7-9 and TRBJ2-7, reads DTGVSQNPRHKITKRGQNVTFRCDPISEHNRLYWYRQTLGQGPEFLTYFQNEAQLEKSRLLSDRFSAERPKGSFSTLEIQRTEQGDSAMYLCASSPAGGHRSQYEQYFGPGTRLTVT.

CDR3 in amino acids: CASSRRLAEKAYEQYF. In nucleotides, the CDR3 is TGTGCCAGCAGCCGCCGACTAGCGGAGAAAGCCTACGAGCAGTACTTC. V gene TRBV7-9 combines with J gene TRBJ2-7, with TRBD2 identical over 9 bases. Germline values: CDR1 SEHNR, CDR2 FQNEAQ (reference sequence). CDR3 length equals 16 residues. V gave up 5 bases and J gave up 2 bases; unmatched junction bases: 10.